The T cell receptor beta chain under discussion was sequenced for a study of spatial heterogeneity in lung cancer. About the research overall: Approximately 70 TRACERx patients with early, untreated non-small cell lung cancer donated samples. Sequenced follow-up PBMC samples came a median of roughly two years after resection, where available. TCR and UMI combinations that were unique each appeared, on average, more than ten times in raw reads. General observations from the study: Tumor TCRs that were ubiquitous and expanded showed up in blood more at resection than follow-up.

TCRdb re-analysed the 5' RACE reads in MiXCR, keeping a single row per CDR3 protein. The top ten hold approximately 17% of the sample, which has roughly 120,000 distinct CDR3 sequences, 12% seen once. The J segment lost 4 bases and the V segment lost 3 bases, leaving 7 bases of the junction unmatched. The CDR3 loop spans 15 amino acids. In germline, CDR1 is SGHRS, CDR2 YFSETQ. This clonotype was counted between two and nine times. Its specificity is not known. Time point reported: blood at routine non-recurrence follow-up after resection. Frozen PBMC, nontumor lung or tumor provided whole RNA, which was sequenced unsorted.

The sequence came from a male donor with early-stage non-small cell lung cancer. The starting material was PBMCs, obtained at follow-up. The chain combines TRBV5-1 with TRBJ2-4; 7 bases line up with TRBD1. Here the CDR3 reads CASSSLGDSKNIQYF. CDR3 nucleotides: TGCGCCAGCAGCTCCCTTGGGGACAGTAAAAACATTCAGTACTTC.